The 9 T cell receptor beta chains presented below share a single source sample, sequenced in a study of T cells in Graves' hyperthyroidism and ophthalmopathy (dated by TCRdb to between 2018 and 2020). Libraries were built with multiplex PCR. This sample was sequenced with an Illumina HiSeq 2000. The TCR beta CDR3 regions were amplified from RNA transcripts. The first round of RT-PCR for the TCR CDR3 was performed with the HTBI primer set and the Qiagen OneStep RT-PCR kit. TCRdb applied fastp at Q25 and MiXCR to the public reads, then kept only in-frame beta chains. Identical CDR3 proteins give one entry, which carries the most common genes and DNA. The sample profile shows 500,000 to 700,000 distinct CDR3 sequences; 16% of them were found once. The ten largest make up 15% to 20% of the sample. The specimen sequenced was blood. Every receptor here comes from a woman under 30 with Graves' hyperthyroidism.

The chain has TRBV6-1 and TRBJ2-1; 8 bases map to TRBD1. The CDR3 length is 14 residues. V shed 6 bases, J shed 5 bases, and the junction held 6 bases outside the gene matches. CDR1 and CDR2 from the germline V gene are MNHNS and SASEGT. The CDR3 DNA reads TGTGCCAGCAGAAGACAGGGGTGGGACAATGAGCAGTTCTTC. This gives the protein CASRRQGWDNEQFF.

This clonotype was picked up many times. The chain links TRBV20-1 to TRBJ1-6; weak D call: TRBD1 (5 bases). The CDR3 totals 14 residues. V gave up 4 bases and J gave up 7 bases, with 14 bases separating them. The germline V gene encodes CDR1 DFQATT and CDR2 SNEGSKA (reference sequence). The CDR3 region has the DNA TGCAGTGCTACCCCGGGACGGACAAATTCACCCCTCCACTTT. This encodes CSATPGRTNSPLHF.

In this sample, this clonotype turned up many times. The genes are TRBV2 and TRBJ1-1; D uncertain. The CDR3 sequence is 13 residues long. The V gene's germline CDR1 is SNHLY and CDR2 FYNNEI. Trimming removed 7 bases at V and 0 bases at J, with 9 bases between. Here the CDR3 DNA reads TGTGCCAGCAAGGCAGACTTGAACACTGAAGCTTTCTTT. Translated: CASKADLNTEAFF. The full variable domain, rest sourced from reference TRBV2 and TRBJ1-1, is EPEVTQTPSHQVTQMGQEVILRCVPISNHLYFYWYRQILGQKVEFLVSFYNNEISEKSEIFDDQFSVERPDGSNFTLKIRSTKLEDSAMYFCASKADLNTEAFFGQGTRLTVV.

This clonotype was detected many times. The rearrangement uses TRBV24-1 and TRBJ2-7, with TRBD1 matching over 10 bases. Germline lookup yields CDR1 KGHDR and CDR2 SFDVKD. The CDR3 length is 18 residues. Trimming took 3 bases from V and 2 from J; bases not matched to a gene: 12. CDR3 sequence (DNA): TGTGCCACCAGTGATCCCCTTACTGGGACAGGGGCCCCCTACGAGCAGTACTTC. Its translation: CATSDPLTGTGAPYEQYF.

This clonotype was recorded at least ten times. The chain couples TRBV7-2 to TRBJ1-2, with 7 bases aligning to TRBD1. The length of the CDR3 is 16 residues. The germline gives CDR1 SGHTA, CDR2 FQGNSA. Trimming took 4 bases from V and 5 from J; bases not matched to a gene: 13. CDR3 sequence: CASSSGQVKLHYGYTF. The CDR3 DNA is TGTGCCAGCAGCTCCGGACAGGTTAAATTACATTATGGCTACACCTTC.

This clonotype has ten or more counts. The CDR3 DNA is TGCAGTGCTAGCCGGCGTGGGGGGTTTATCTCCTACGAGCAGTACTTC. Its translation: CSASRRGGFISYEQYF. The J gene is TRBJ2-7, the V gene TRBV20-1; D is possibly TRBD2 (6 bases). The germline V gene encodes CDR1 DFQATT and CDR2 SNEGSKA (reference sequence). CDR3 length: 16 amino acids. Trimming took off 3 bases at V and 0 bases at J, with 18 bases between the two ends.

The V gene is TRBV7-9, the J gene TRBJ1-1; 9 bases are shared with TRBD1. The germline V gene has CDR1 SEHNR and CDR2 FQNEAQ (reference sequence). After removal of 3 bases from V and 5 bases from J, the junction contained 4 bases not matched to a gene. This CDR3 is built from 14 residues. The CDR3 bases are TGTGCCAGCAGCTTTGGACAGGGGACAACTGAAGCTTTCTTT. Amino acid sequence: CASSFGQGTTEAFF.

J is TRBJ2-2 and V is TRBV24-1, with D uncertain. The CDR3 has 17 residues. Germline assignment: CDR1 KGHDR and CDR2 SFDVKD. V was trimmed by 3 bases and J by 1 base, leaving 14 bases between them. The CDR3 coding sequence is TGTGCCACCAGTGATATCTTAAGGGCAGGGAACACCGGGGAGCTGTTTTTT. Protein: CATSDILRAGNTGELFF.

This clonotype was found a few times. The rearrangement uses TRBV10-3 and TRBJ1-5; possibly TRBD1 for D (5 bases). Trimming shortened V by 4 bases and J by 3 bases, and 10 bases separated the two germline ends. The CDR3 has 14 residues. In germline, CDR1 is ENHRY, CDR2 SYGVKD. The CDR3, as DNA: TGTGCCATCAGTGTGGAGGGGTCCAATCAGCCCCAGCATTTT. Its translation: CAISVEGSNQPQHF.